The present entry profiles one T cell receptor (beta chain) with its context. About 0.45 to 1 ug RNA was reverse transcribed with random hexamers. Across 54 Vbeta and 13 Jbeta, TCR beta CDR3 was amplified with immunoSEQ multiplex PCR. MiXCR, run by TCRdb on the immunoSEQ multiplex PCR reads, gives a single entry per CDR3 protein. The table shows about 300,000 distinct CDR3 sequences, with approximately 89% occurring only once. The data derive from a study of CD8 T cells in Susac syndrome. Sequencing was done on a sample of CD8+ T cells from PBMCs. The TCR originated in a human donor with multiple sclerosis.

The CDR3 loop reads CAVEGRTGELFF. The CDR3 nucleotides are TGTGCCGTGGAGGGGCGGACCGGGGAGCTGTTTTTT. The chain has TRBV27 and TRBJ2-2; possibly TRBD2 for D (6 bases). The CDR3 sequence is 12 residues long. Per the germline V gene, CDR1 is MNHEY and CDR2 is SMNVEV (reference sequence). The ends were cut back, 11 bases at V and 5 bases at J, with 12 bases in the middle.